The rows below give T cell receptor beta chains drawn from one sample of a study of early T cells in non-severe SARS-CoV-2 infection. TCRdb processed the 5' RACE reads anew with MiXCR; each CDR3 protein has one entry. The data show 27,000 or so distinct CDR3 sequences, 2.5% to 3.5% seen once. The sequenced sample was whole blood. The origin of the receptors is an adult who was a healthcare worker with PCR-confirmed SARS-CoV-2 infection or an uninfected control (not recorded which). CDR3s include the opening cysteine and the closing phenylalanine or tryptophan. D genes are given only for firm matches.

d_gene | v_gene | CDR3aa
. | TRBV7-8 | CASSLEGPNEKLFF
TRBD1 | TRBV20-1 | CSATDRVTKNIQYF
. | TRBV19 | CASSMTGTANYGYTF
. | TRBV7-3 | CASSGTGPFNEQFF
. | TRBV9 | CASSPEGTPSGYTF
. | TRBV2 | CASTGNLNEKLFF
. | TRBV29-1 | CSVGSSGANVLTF
. | TRBV20-1 | CSARDRQISTDTQYF
TRBD2 | TRBV27 | CASIVLAESQETQYF
TRBD1 | TRBV3-1 | CASSQVFQGAGETQYF
TRBD1 | TRBV30 | CARTQGNANTEAFF
. | TRBV5-1 | CASSPDTSYGYTF
. | TRBV6-1 | CASSGAMTDTQYF
. | TRBV2 | CASRPGHLEKLFF
TRBD2 | TRBV7-2 | CASSLGTSGGSTTYNEQFF
. | TRBV6-5 | CASSLGGGSGNTIYF
TRBD2 | TRBV19 | CASSIQRGSETQYF
TRBD1 | TRBV12-3/TRBV12-4 | CASSPPGQRNTEAFF
TRBD1 | TRBV9 | CASSGRTGMNTEAFF
. | TRBV29-1 | CSVASINEQFF
. | TRBV9 | CASSVDGASNTGELFF
. | TRBV11-1 | CASSLAPTGNTEAFF
TRBD1 | TRBV7-2 | CASSTGAETQYF
. | TRBV3-1 | CASTTGQYNEQFF
. | TRBV5-1 | CASSLVGDGNTGELFF
TRBD2 | TRBV7-2 | CASSFGLAGKDEQFF
. | TRBV5-5 | CASSAPTGNTGELFF
. | TRBV20-1 | CSARLSNTQYF
TRBD2 | TRBV11-2 | CASSRRGSGGAGSYNEQFF
TRBD2 | TRBV11-2 | CASSLGSGGFTDTQYF
TRBD1 | TRBV7-3 | CASSRGTGTGNEQFF
TRBD1 | TRBV30 | CAWTGGWNEQFF
. | TRBV30 | CAWRHDSSNQPQHF
. | TRBV29-1 | CSVDRLNTEAFF
. | TRBV15 | CATSRDLEGETQYF
. | TRBV19 | CASSRTTGLATNEKLFF
. | TRBV27 | CASLGRTGELFF